This T cell receptor (beta chain) appears in the sequencing data of a study of shared clonotypes between healthy human individuals. General study findings and limits: Read depth was anticipated to influence clonotype sharing among donors.

Note on this clone: Its target is unknown.

The method was immunoSEQ multiplex PCR; TCRdb's version includes in-frame clones alone and lacks a portion of them. The sample includes 75,000 to 100,000 clones, around 47% seen only once; the top ten take about 15%. V shed 5 bases and J shed 5 bases, with 9 bases lying between them. CDR1 SEHNR and CDR2 FQNEAQ come from the germline V gene (reference sequence). The length of the CDR3 is 13 residues. V is TRBV7-9 and J is TRBJ2-2; D is ambiguous. The receptor was derived from a woman in her thirties or forties in good health. Some clones in this sample may be carry-over from other donors' samples. Sequenced material: PBMCs. CDR3 in DNA: TGTGCCAGCAGCCCCGGTGGAACCGGGGAGCTGTTTTTT. Its translation: CASSPGGTGELFF. Looking up the rest from reference TRBV7-9 and TRBJ2-2 gives the full variable domain: DTGVSQNPRHKITKRGQNVTFRCDPISEHNRLYWYRQTLGQGPEFLTYFQNEAQLEKSRLLSDRFSAERPKGSFSTLEIQRTEQGDSAMYLCASSPGGTGELFFGEGSRLTVL.